This is a list of T cell receptor beta chains from one sample in a study of T cells after posttransplantation cyclophosphamide. The method was immunoSEQ multiplex PCR; TCRdb's version includes in-frame clones alone and lacks a portion of them. This sample has 9,000 to 10,000 clones, with roughly 85% found just once. Sequenced here: PBMCs, sampled just over 1,900 days after a stem cell transplant with posttransplant cyclophosphamide. The receptor set was obtained from a female patient in her 40s who received an allogeneic stem cell transplant from a related donor, was CMV-positive, and had no GVHD. Some of the T cells may derive from the graft donor. Each CDR3 is given with its conserved first and last residue. D genes are given only for firm matches. For some rows the clone size is stated as once, few or many, or as a class when expanded; others skip it.

TRBD1	TRBV4-1	TRBJ2-2	.	TGCGCCAGCATCTTAACCCCGGGACAGGGGATCACCGGGGAGCTGTTTTTT	CASILTPGQGITGELFF
.	TRBV6-1	TRBJ2-2	.	TGTGCCAGCAGTGGGGCAGGGTACACCGGGGAGCTGTTTTTT	CASSGAGYTGELFF
.	TRBV11-2	TRBJ1-2	.	TGTGCCAGCACAATAGAAGGCGGCAGGGGATATCATGGCTACACCTTC	CASTIEGGRGYHGYTF
TRBD1	TRBV25-1	TRBJ1-4	.	TGTGCCAGCAGTGAGGGGGCAGGGGGCCAGGGAAAACTGTTTTTT	CASSEGAGGQGKLFF
TRBD1	TRBV4-2	TRBJ1-1	.	TGTGCCAGCAGCCAGCCAACAGGGGGCGCCCCGCTGTCGGCTTTCTTT	CASSQPTGGAPLSAFF
TRBD1	TRBV5-1	TRBJ1-2	few	TGCGCCAGCAGCCCCGGGACAGGGGAGGGGCGCTATGGCTACACCTTC	CASSPGTGEGRYGYTF
.	TRBV6-6	TRBJ2-2	once	TGTGCCAGCAGTCCGGGACTTAACACCGGGGAGCTGTTTTTT	CASSPGLNTGELFF
TRBD2	TRBV7-8	TRBJ2-3	.	TGTGCCAGCAGCTCTCCTAGCGGGGGGGTCCCAGATACGCAGTATTTT	CASSSPSGGVPDTQYF
TRBD2	TRBV28	TRBJ2-3	.	TGTGCCAGCAGCACTAGCGGGGGTTATAGCACAGATACGCAGTATTTT	CASSTSGGYSTDTQYF
.	TRBV7-6	TRBJ2-1	.	TGTGCCAGCAGGGGATCCGGGGGCTCCTACAATGAGCAGTTCTTC	CASRGSGGSYNEQFF
TRBD1	TRBV9	TRBJ2-1	once	TGTGCCAGCAGCCTACCGGGACAGCCCACCCGGACATCGGGCGATGAGCAGTTCTTC	CASSLPGQPTRTSGDEQFF
TRBD2	TRBV7-2	TRBJ2-3	.	TGTGCCAGCAGCTTAGTCGGTCGCGGGGGGACTAGCACAGATACGCAGTATTTT	CASSLVGRGGTSTDTQYF
.	TRBV28	TRBJ1-2	.	TGTGCCAGCACCCTCCCTGGGAGGGCAGGGAACTATGGCTACACCTTC	CASTLPGRAGNYGYTF
TRBD2	TRBV6-5	TRBJ2-5	few	TGTGCCAGCAGTTGGACTAGCCAAGAGACCCAGTACTTC	CASSWTSQETQYF
.	TRBV9	TRBJ1-5	few	TGTGCCAGCAGCGTAGAGGGGGGGAGCAATCAGCCCCAGCATTTT	CASSVEGGSNQPQHF
TRBD1	TRBV7-9	TRBJ1-1	.	TGTGCCAGCAGCTTAGCATCGCAGGGGGCCCAGGCTGAAGCTTTCTTT	CASSLASQGAQAEAFF
.	TRBV7-6	TRBJ1-1	.	TGTGCCAGCAGCTTAGGGTCAGGGGTGAGCACTGAAGCTTTCTTT	CASSLGSGVSTEAFF
.	TRBV12-5	TRBJ1-1	.	TGTGCTAGTGGTTTGGTAGGCGGCAGGGGGAACACTGAAGCTTTCTTT	CASGLVGGRGNTEAFF
.	TRBV10-3	TRBJ2-5	.	TGTGCCATCAGCCCCGGGGGAGCAGGAGAGACCCAGTACTTC	CAISPGGAGETQYF
.	TRBV7-9	TRBJ2-1	.	TGTGCCAGCAGCTTAGGCAGGCCCTACAATGAGCAGTTCTTC	CASSLGRPYNEQFF
.	TRBV7-2	TRBJ2-3	once	TGTGCCAGCAGCCAACTGAGGGCCACAGATACGCAGTATTTT	CASSQLRATDTQYF
.	TRBV10-1	TRBJ2-7	few	TGCGCCAGCAGTGAGTACGGCTACGAGCAGTACTTC	CASSEYGYEQYF
TRBD1	TRBV5-1	TRBJ1-1	.	TGCGCCAGCAGCCCGGGAGGGGGCAAGAACACTGAAGCTTTCTTT	CASSPGGGKNTEAFF
.	TRBV4-1	TRBJ1-2	.	TGCGCCAGCAGCCAAGTCTCCAGGGCTGACTATGGCTACACCTTC	CASSQVSRADYGYTF
.	TRBV7-9	TRBJ2-1	.	TGTGCCAGCAGCCCGAGACGGCGGGGGCCCAACAATGAGCAGTTCTTC	CASSPRRRGPNNEQFF
.	TRBV5-8	TRBJ2-5	few	TGTGCCACCGCCCAGGGGCAAGAGACCCAGTACTTC	CATAQGQETQYF